The source of this TCR beta chain is a study of immune evolution from preneoplasia to lung adenocarcinoma. This clone has a single count. What it binds is not known. Resections took place in Japan or China from the mid-2010s to the late 2010s. With 4 bases removed from V and 0 bases from J, the gap between germline ends came to 20 bases. The CDR3 spans 18 residues. The germline gives CDR1 SGHRS, CDR2 YFSETQ. Study results and caveats: From normal lung to invasive adenocarcinoma, top clone frequencies appeared to decrease. Later-stage lesions seemingly showed higher T cell density and diversity than normal lung. Compared with EGFR-mutant or double wild-type lesions, KRAS-mutant nodules were more clonal.

Only in-frame clones appear in the TCRdb table, and some are missing; sequencing was by immunoSEQ multiplex PCR. The sample holds about 3,900 clones, around 80% seen once. The chain is built from TRBV5-1 and TRBJ2-1; either TRBD1 or TRBD2 may fit D (5 bases each). Sequenced input: FFPE minimally invasive lung adenocarcinoma tissue. This sequence was found in a person aged 70 to 85 with lung adenocarcinoma. The CDR3 bases are TGCGCCAGCAGCCCTACTGTACCGGGACCCGGCTCCTACAATGAGCAGTTCTTC. Translated, it gives CASSPTVPGPGSYNEQFF.